This T cell receptor (beta chain) derives from a study of T cell responses to AZD1222 COVID-19 vaccine. Findings and caveats of the study: Distributed over spike, vaccine-associated CD4 TCRs predominated at 160-218 and 743-854. Only a handful of AZD1222 recipients, five to seven in all, had baseline seropositivity.

A single count supports this clone. The antigen remains unidentified. Only in-frame clones appear in the TCRdb table, and some are missing; sequencing was by immunoSEQ multiplex PCR. The sample gives about 140,000 clones, approximately 90% of which show up once; around 3% is in the top ten. The ends were cut back, 3 bases at V and 2 bases at J, with 10 bases in the middle. The CDR3 totals 15 residues. The material was peripheral blood, obtained 28 days after the second AZD1222 dose. The sequence derives from an adult who received the AZD1222 COVID-19 vaccine. The chain uses TRBV23-1 and TRBJ2-2; D is perhaps TRBD1 (6 bases). TRBV23-1 is an open reading frame, and its role is uncertain. The CDR3 is CASSHGQTNTGELFF. The CDR3 DNA is TGCGCCAGCAGTCACGGACAGACAAACACCGGGGAGCTGTTTTTT.